This entry lists 8 T cell receptor beta chains sequenced from one sample in a study of OX40 agonist ivuxolimab in advanced cancers. Repertoires were generated with immunoSEQ multiplex PCR, while TCRdb's copy carries only in-frame clones and drops some. The sample has tens of thousands of clones; roughly nine tenths are singletons. The material sequenced was CD4+ or CD8+ T cells sorted from blood, taken in a trial of the OX40 agonist ivuxolimab. The receptors derive from an adult with an advanced solid tumor such as melanoma, head and neck, liver or kidney cancer.

The chain links TRBV7-9 to TRBJ2-3; TRBD2 matches 8 bases. Germline V gene data show CDR1 as SEHNR and CDR2 as FQNEAQ (reference sequence). The CDR3 runs 15 residues. J was trimmed by 0 bases and V by 8 bases; bases with no gene match: 7. CDR3 in amino acids: CASARGGSSTDTQYF. The DNA of the CDR3 is TGTGCCAGCGCCCGGGGGGGATCTAGCACAGATACGCAGTATTTT. Looking up the rest from reference TRBV7-9 and TRBJ2-3 gives the full variable domain: DTGVSQNPRHKITKRGQNVTFRCDPISEHNRLYWYRQTLGQGPEFLTYFQNEAQLEKSRLLSDRFSAERPKGSFSTLEIQRTEQGDSAMYLCASARGGSSTDTQYFGPGTRLTVL.

This clone appeared once. This chain joins TRBV4-2 and TRBJ1-1, with TRBD1 identical over 10 bases. Looked up from germline, CDR1 is LGHNA and CDR2 is YNFKEQ. The CDR3 loop spans 15 amino acids. V was pared by 5 bases and J by 4 bases, with 7 bases of the junction left unmatched. CDR3 sequence: CASSERQGAATEAFF. The CDR3 coding sequence is TGTGCCAGCAGCGAACGACAGGGGGCAGCCACTGAAGCTTTCTTT.

This chain connects TRBV14 to TRBJ2-5; the D is unclear. With 2 bases removed from V and 5 bases from J, the gap between germline ends came to 9 bases. This CDR3 has 13 residues. From germline, CDR1 is SGHDN and CDR2 FVKESK. As DNA, the CDR3 is TGTGCCAGCAGCCAATTTAACTGGGAGACCCAGTACTTC. Translation: CASSQFNWETQYF.

The chain is built from TRBV6-1 and TRBJ2-1; 9 bases fit TRBD2. The CDR3 spans 15 residues. Germline CDR1 and CDR2: MNHNS and SASEGT. Trimming took 5 bases from V and 1 from J; bases not matched to a gene: 3. CDR3 in DNA: TGTGCCAGCAGTAGACTAGCGGCGTCCTACAATGAGCAGTTCTTC. It translates to CASSRLAASYNEQFF.

As DNA, the CDR3 is TGTGCCAGCAGCTTAGGGAGCGGCAGCTACAATGAGCAGTTCTTC. This encodes CASSLGSGSYNEQFF. J is TRBJ2-1 and V is TRBV7-8, with a weak D call TRBD2 (5 bases). V was clipped by 1 base and J by 3 bases, with 10 bases between them. The CDR3 is 15 residues long. Germline V gives CDR1 SGHVS, CDR2 FQNEAQ.

The J gene is TRBJ2-1, the V gene TRBV11-2; a weak D match, TRBD1 (6 bases). V was shortened by 4 bases and J by 6 bases, with 28 bases between the two germline ends. Germline assignment: CDR1 SGHAT and CDR2 FQNNGV. The CDR3 length is 19 residues. The CDR3: CASSSFYSDSSGVGNEQFF. The CDR3 DNA reads TGTGCCAGCAGCTCTTTTTATTCGGACAGCTCAGGGGTTGGCAATGAGCAGTTCTTC.

This clone has only one observation. This sequence joins TRBV6-1 and TRBJ2-7; D tentatively reads TRBD1 or TRBD2 (6 bases each). With 11 bases removed from V and 3 bases from J, the gap between germline ends came to 17 bases. CDR3 length equals 13 residues. The germline CDR1 and CDR2 sequences are MNHNS and SASEGT. Here the CDR3 reads CALGGLTGYEQYV. CDR3 coding DNA: TGTGCCCTTGGGGGGCTGACAGGCTACGAGCAGTACGTC.

The chain carries TRBV5-6 and TRBJ2-3, with TRBD1 matching over 9 bases. The germline CDR1 and CDR2 sequences are SGHDT and YYEEEE. The J segment lost 6 bases and the V segment lost 3 bases, leaving 5 bases of the junction unmatched. The CDR3 has 14 residues. CDR3 region: CASSWGQGSDTQYF. The CDR3 DNA reads TGTGCCAGCAGCTGGGGACAGGGTTCGGATACGCAGTATTTT. Combining the CDR3 with reference TRBV5-6 and TRBJ2-3 gives the whole variable domain DAGVTQSPTHLIKTRGQQVTLRCSPKSGHDTVSWYQQALGQGPQFIFQYYEEEERQRGNFPDRFSGHQFPNYSSELNVNALLLGDSALYLCASSWGQGSDTQYFGPGTRLTVL.